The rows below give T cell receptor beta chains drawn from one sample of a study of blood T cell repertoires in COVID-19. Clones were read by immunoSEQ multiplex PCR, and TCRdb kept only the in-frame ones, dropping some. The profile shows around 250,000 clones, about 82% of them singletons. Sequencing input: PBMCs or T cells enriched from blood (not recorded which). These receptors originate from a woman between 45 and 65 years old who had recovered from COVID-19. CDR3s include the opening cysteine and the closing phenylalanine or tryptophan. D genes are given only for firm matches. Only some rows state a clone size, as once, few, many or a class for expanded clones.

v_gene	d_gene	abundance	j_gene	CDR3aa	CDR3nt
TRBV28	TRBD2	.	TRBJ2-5	CASSFYRLAGEETQYF	TGTGCCAGCAGTTTTTACCGGCTAGCGGGAGAAGAGACCCAGTACTTC
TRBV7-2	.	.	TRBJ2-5	CASSLRGGAETQYF	TGTGCCAGCAGCTTAAGAGGGGGGGCAGAGACCCAGTACTTC
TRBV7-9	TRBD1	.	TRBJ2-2	CASSSRQGGTGELFF	TGTGCCAGCAGCTCCCGACAGGGTGGGACCGGGGAGCTGTTTTTT
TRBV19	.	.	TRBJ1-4	CASSITATNEKLFF	TGTGCCAGTAGTATAACAGCAACTAATGAAAAACTGTTTTTT
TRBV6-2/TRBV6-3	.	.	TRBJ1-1	CASSYPKNTEAFF	TGTGCCAGCAGTTACCCCAAGAACACTGAAGCTTTCTTT
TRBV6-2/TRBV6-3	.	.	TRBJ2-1	CASSYPRDFNEQFF	TGTGCCAGCAGTTACCCCAGGGACTTCAATGAGCAGTTCTTC
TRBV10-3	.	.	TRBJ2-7	CAISDTGYEQYF	TGTGCCATCAGTGATACCGGTTACGAGCAGTACTTC
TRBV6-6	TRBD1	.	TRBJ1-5	CASRRLGTGPSNQPQHF	TGTGCCAGCAGACGACTAGGGACAGGTCCTAGCAATCAGCCCCAGCATTTT
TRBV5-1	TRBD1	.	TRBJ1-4	CASSPGTGNEKLFF	TGCGCCAGCTCACCCGGGACAGGCAATGAAAAACTGTTTTTT
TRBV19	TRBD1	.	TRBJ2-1	CASSIGQGASEQFF	TGTGCCAGTAGTATCGGACAGGGGGCGAGTGAGCAGTTCTTC
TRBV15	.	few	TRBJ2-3	CATSSSRGSGTDTQYF	TGTGCCACCAGCAGCAGTCGGGGTTCTGGGACAGATACGCAGTATTTT
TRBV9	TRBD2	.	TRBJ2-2	CASSVAGGAGGELFF	TGTGCCAGCAGCGTAGCCGGGGGGGCTGGCGGGGAGCTGTTTTTT
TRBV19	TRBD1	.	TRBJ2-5	CASSISGQGWGETQYF	TGTGCCAGTAGTATTTCGGGACAGGGATGGGGAGAGACCCAGTACTTC
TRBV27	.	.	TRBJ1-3	CASSLKSSGNTIYF	TGTGCCAGCAGTTTAAAGAGCTCTGGAAACACCATATATTTT
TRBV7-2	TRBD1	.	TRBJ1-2	CASSPLSRGQGYGYTF	TGTGCCAGCAGCCCCCTTAGCAGGGGACAGGGCTATGGCTACACCTTC
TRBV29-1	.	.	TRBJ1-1	CSVSAHNTEAFF	TGCAGCGTTAGCGCACATAACACTGAAGCTTTCTTT
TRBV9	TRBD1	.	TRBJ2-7	CASSHGQGYEQYF	TGTGCCAGCAGCCACGGACAGGGTTACGAGCAGTACTTC
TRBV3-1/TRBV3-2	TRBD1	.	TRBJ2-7	CASRPGTGMGNYEQYF	TGTGCCAGCAGACCCGGGACAGGGATGGGTAACTACGAGCAGTACTTC
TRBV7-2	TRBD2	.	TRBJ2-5	CASSQNRGGGQETQYF	TGTGCCAGCAGCCAGAATCGGGGCGGGGGCCAAGAGACCCAGTACTTC
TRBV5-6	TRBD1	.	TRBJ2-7	CASSPMTGNYEQYF	TGTGCCAGCAGCCCTATGACAGGGAACTACGAGCAGTACTTC
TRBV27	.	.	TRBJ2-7	CASSSPTQGRYEQYF	TGTGCCAGCAGTTCCCCGACCCAGGGGCGTTACGAGCAGTACTTC
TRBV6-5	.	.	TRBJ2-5	CASSPSSGYEETQYF	TGTGCCAGCAGTCCCTCTTCGGGGTACGAAGAGACCCAGTACTTC
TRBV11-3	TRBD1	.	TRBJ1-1	CASGTGQGVGEDTEAFF	TGTGCCAGCGGTACCGGGCAGGGGGTGGGGGAGGACACTGAAGCTTTCTTT
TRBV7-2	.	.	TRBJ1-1	CASSLGQNTEAFF	TGTGCCAGCAGCCTCGGACAGAACACTGAAGCTTTCTTT
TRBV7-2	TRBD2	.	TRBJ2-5	CASSFTTSGVETQYF	TGTGCCAGCAGCTTCACGACTAGCGGGGTAGAGACCCAGTACTTC
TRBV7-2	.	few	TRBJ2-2	CASSRGGRGAGTGELFF	TGTGCCAGCAGCCGCGGCGGCCGGGGGGCCGGTACCGGGGAGCTGTTTTTT
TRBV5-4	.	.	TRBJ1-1	CASSFRGVANTEAFF	TGTGCCAGCAGCTTCCGGGGAGTGGCGAACACTGAAGCTTTCTTT
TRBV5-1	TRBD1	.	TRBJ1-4	CASSSGQGGEKLFF	TGCGCCAGCAGCTCGGGACAGGGGGGTGAAAAACTGTTTTTT
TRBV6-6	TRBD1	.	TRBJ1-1	CASSRQGSTEAFF	TGTGCCAGCAGTAGACAGGGAAGTACTGAAGCTTTCTTT
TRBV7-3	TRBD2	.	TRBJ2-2	CASSAPGSAGGTGELFF	TGTGCCAGCAGCGCACCCGGGTCAGCGGGAGGCACCGGGGAGCTGTTTTTT
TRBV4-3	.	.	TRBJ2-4	CASSQTGLAKNIQYF	TGCGCCAGCAGCCAGACAGGACTAGCCAAAAACATTCAGTACTTC
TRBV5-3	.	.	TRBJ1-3	CARKGGPGHSGNTIYF	TGTGCCAGAAAAGGGGGTCCAGGGCACTCTGGAAACACCATATATTTT
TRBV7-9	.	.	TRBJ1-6	CASSSPKAGTPIF	TGTGCCAGCAGCTCCCCCAAGGCCGGGACACCGATTTTT
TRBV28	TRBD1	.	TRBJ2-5	CASRRDRDYQETQYF	TGTGCCAGCAGGCGGGACAGGGACTACCAAGAGACCCAGTACTTC
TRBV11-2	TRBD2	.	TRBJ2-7	CASSSTSGASYEQYF	TGTGCCAGCAGCTCCACTAGCGGGGCCTCCTACGAGCAGTACTTC
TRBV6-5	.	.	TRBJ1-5	CASSPGAEPQHF	TGTGCCAGCAGCCCAGGGGCGGAGCCCCAGCATTTT
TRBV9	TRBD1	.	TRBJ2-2	CASSVDQTGGFTGELFF	TGTGCCAGCAGCGTAGACCAGACAGGGGGCTTCACCGGGGAGCTGTTTTTT
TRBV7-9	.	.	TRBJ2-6	CASSLGRNSGANVLTF	TGTGCCAGCAGCTTAGGCAGGAACTCTGGGGCCAACGTCCTGACTTTC
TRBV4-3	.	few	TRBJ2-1	CASSQGAGPPYNEQFF	TGCGCCAGCAGCCAAGGAGCGGGCCCCCCTTACAATGAGCAGTTCTTC
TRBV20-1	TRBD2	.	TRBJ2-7	CSASQLGLAGLPAYEQYF	TGCAGTGCTAGTCAACTAGGACTAGCGGGGCTCCCGGCCTACGAGCAGTACTTC
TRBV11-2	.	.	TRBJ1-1	CASSLDRGQNTEAFF	TGTGCCAGCAGCTTAGATAGGGGCCAGAACACTGAAGCTTTCTTT
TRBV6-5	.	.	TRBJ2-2	CASSQGTTNTGELFF	TGTGCCAGCAGCCAGGGGACTACGAACACCGGGGAGCTGTTTTTT